This is a list of T cell receptor beta chains from one sample in a study of identical twins. TCRdb fed the 5' RACE reads into MiXCR, producing one record per CDR3 protein. This sample has some 1,700,000 distinct CDR3 sequences; about 30% occur once, and the top ten carry approximately 0.29%. The sequenced material came from cord blood. The receptors derive from a newborn girl in good health. Each CDR3 is given with its conserved first and last residue. A D gene is named only where the DNA matches it firmly. Size is stated for part of the rows, as once, few or many counts, or as a class when the clone is expanded.

J gene,clone size,V gene,D gene,CDR3 protein,CDR3 DNA
TRBJ1-5,NA,TRBV20-1,NA,CSAHREGEDAAQHF,TGCAGTGCTCATCGGGAAGGTGAGGACGCAGCCCAGCATTTT
TRBJ2-3,NA,TRBV10-1,TRBD2,CANSDVGGVSTDTQYF,TGCGCCAACAGTGATGTCGGGGGGGTTAGCACAGATACGCAGTATTTT
TRBJ2-3,NA,TRBV5-4,NA,CASSLKDKEGTDTQYF,TGTGCCAGCAGCTTGAAGGACAAGGAGGGCACAGATACGCAGTATTTT
TRBJ1-2,few,TRBV18,NA,CASSPPLGRMVNYGYTF,TGTGCCAGCTCACCACCCCTCGGCAGGATGGTTAACTATGGCTACACCTTC
TRBJ2-1,few,TRBV20-1,NA,CSARKVALYNEQFF,TGCAGTGCTAGGAAGGTTGCTCTCTACAATGAGCAGTTCTTC
TRBJ2-1,NA,TRBV3-1,TRBD2,CASSPYFGLAGGLQFF,TGTGCCAGCAGCCCGTATTTTGGACTAGCGGGAGGGCTGCAGTTCTTC
TRBJ2-7,NA,TRBV27,TRBD2,CASSLGWGGGSYEQYF,TGTGCCAGCAGTTTGGGTTGGGGGGGAGGATCCTACGAGCAGTACTTC
TRBJ2-1,few,TRBV7-2,NA,CASSLRGGAGNEQFF,TGTGCCAGCAGCTTAAGAGGGGGGGCAGGCAATGAGCAGTTCTTC
TRBJ1-4,NA,TRBV29-1,NA,CSAMSEKLFF,TGCAGCGCTATGAGCGAAAAACTGTTTTTT
TRBJ2-3,NA,TRBV12-3/TRBV12-4,TRBD2,CASSLGRRGGIDTQYF,TGTGCCAGCAGTTTGGGTAGGCGGGGGGGTATAGATACGCAGTATTTT
TRBJ2-1,few,TRBV9,NA,CASSVSGTAYNEQFF,TGTGCCAGCAGCGTGAGCGGGACAGCCTACAATGAGCAGTTCTTC
TRBJ2-3,few,TRBV27,NA,CASTSGTTWTDTQYF,TGTGCCAGCACTTCCGGGACAACTTGGACAGATACGCAGTATTTT
TRBJ1-2,NA,TRBV18,NA,CASEQGRAFYGYTF,TGTGCCAGCGAACAGGGCAGGGCCTTCTATGGCTACACCTTC
TRBJ2-7,few,TRBV6-1,TRBD2,CASWTKTSGRGPGYEQYF,TGTGCCAGCTGGACTAAGACTAGCGGGAGAGGACCTGGTTACGAGCAGTACTTC
TRBJ2-4,NA,TRBV4-1,NA,CASSPRLVFQNIQYF,TGCGCCAGCAGCCCCAGACTAGTTTTCCAAAACATTCAGTACTTC
TRBJ2-2,few,TRBV5-1,TRBD1,CASSRTGNGELFF,TGCGCCAGCAGTCGGACAGGGAACGGGGAGCTGTTTTTT
TRBJ1-5,many,TRBV12-3/TRBV12-4,TRBD1,CASSQGQPTYQPQHF,TGTGCCAGCAGTCAGGGACAGCCGACTTATCAGCCCCAGCATTTT
TRBJ2-7,NA,TRBV20-1,NA,CSAREPLRAMAYF,TGCAGTGCTAGAGAGCCCCTAAGGGCGATGGCGTACTTC
TRBJ1-5,few,TRBV27,NA,CASSWSAGVGQPQHF,TGTGCCAGCAGTTGGTCGGCAGGGGTGGGCCAGCCCCAGCATTTT
TRBJ1-1,NA,TRBV3-1,TRBD1,CASSQYRGAYTRTEAFF,TGTGCCAGCAGCCAATACAGGGGCGCCTATACTCGCACTGAAGCTTTCTTT
TRBJ2-4,many,TRBV12-3/TRBV12-4,NA,CASSFGSSQNIQYF,TGTGCCAGCAGTTTCGGATCCTCCCAAAACATTCAGTACTTC
TRBJ2-1,NA,TRBV4-1,NA,CASREVAYNEQFF,TGCGCCAGCAGAGAGGTAGCCTACAATGAGCAGTTCTTC
TRBJ2-7,NA,TRBV10-3,NA,CAISDTTYEQYF,TGTGCCATCAGTGACACGACCTACGAGCAGTACTTC
TRBJ2-1,NA,TRBV11-3,TRBD2,CASSSEGLASRSEQFF,TGTGCCAGCAGCTCGGAGGGACTAGCGAGTAGGAGTGAGCAGTTCTTC
TRBJ2-3,few,TRBV28,TRBD1,CASSPGTGGFVGTQYF,TGTGCCAGCAGTCCCGGGACAGGGGGTTTTGTGGGTACGCAGTATTTT
TRBJ2-1,NA,TRBV3-1,TRBD2,CASRGLAGGPRNNEQFF,TGTGCCAGCAGGGGACTAGCGGGAGGGCCTAGGAACAATGAGCAGTTCTTC
TRBJ1-5,few,TRBV3-1,NA,CASSQGVANRSNQPQHF,TGTGCCAGCAGCCAAGGAGTCGCAAACCGGAGCAATCAGCCCCAGCATTTT
TRBJ2-1,NA,TRBV6-1,TRBD2,CASSATSGGLGEQFF,TGTGCCAGCAGTGCCACTAGCGGGGGTCTTGGTGAGCAGTTCTTC
TRBJ2-7,many,TRBV12-3/TRBV12-4,TRBD1,CASERREGGHYEQYF,TGTGCCAGCGAACGAAGGGAAGGGGGCCACTACGAGCAGTACTTC
TRBJ1-5,NA,TRBV19,NA,CASSIEGWKPQHF,TGTGCCAGTAGTATAGAAGGATGGAAGCCCCAGCATTTT
TRBJ2-1,NA,TRBV18,TRBD2,CASSPQGLAGEKYEQFF,TGTGCCAGCTCACCACAGGGACTAGCGGGAGAGAAATATGAGCAGTTCTTC
TRBJ2-7,NA,TRBV29-1,TRBD2,CSVEGSGVYNEQYF,TGCAGCGTTGAAGGTAGCGGGGTCTACAATGAGCAGTACTTC
TRBJ1-2,NA,TRBV11-2,NA,CASSFKRGYTF,TGTGCCAGCAGCTTCAAGAGGGGCTACACCTTC
TRBJ1-1,NA,TRBV2,NA,CASSERTGSTEAFF,TGTGCCAGCAGTGAACGCACAGGAAGCACTGAAGCTTTCTTT
TRBJ1-2,NA,TRBV19,NA,CAVYVGRYGYTF,TGTGCCGTATACGTCGGAAGATATGGCTACACCTTC
TRBJ2-1,NA,TRBV14,TRBD2,CASSQDLGLAGVDEQFF,TGTGCCAGCAGCCAAGATTTGGGACTAGCGGGAGTGGATGAGCAGTTCTTC
TRBJ2-1,NA,TRBV5-1,NA,CASSLAGLARYNEQFF,TGCGCCAGCAGCTTGGCCGGGCTAGCGCGATACAATGAGCAGTTCTTC